The clone carrying this T cell receptor beta chain was seen only a few times. Its target is not known. The sample originates from a study of post-analysis software for immune sequencing data. Across the whole study: The disease courses covered relapsing-remitting, secondary progressive and progressive-relapsing multiple sclerosis. Study-level points and caveats: Higher frequency in patients than in controls was seen for 5 or 6 TRBV segments, with TRBV5-6, TRBV5-1 and TRBV20-1 among them. Controls had significantly higher normalized Chao1 diversity than multiple sclerosis patients. Same-batch samples co-clustered strongly by F measure.

V shed 6 bases and J 4 bases; nucleotides not matched to a gene: 17. Germline CDR1 and CDR2: ENHRY and SYGVKD. The CDR3 spans 18 residues. The authors incorporated unique molecular identifiers into the TCR beta cDNA libraries. Some 500,000 cDNA molecules were obtained per 1 to 10 million input T cells. TCRdb re-analysed the PCR reads in MiXCR, keeping a single row per CDR3 protein. This table has about 820,000 distinct CDR3 sequences, roughly 50% appearing once. The specimen sequenced was blood. This chain links TRBV10-3 with TRBJ2-1, with 8 bases aligning to TRBD2. This TCR was sampled from a girl aged 5-17 years with multiple sclerosis. CDR3 nucleotides: TGTGCCATCAGCCCGACCGGGACTAGGAGCCCCGTTTACAATGAGCAGTTCTTC. Translating gives CAISPTGTRSPVYNEQFF.